This T cell receptor beta chain was identified during a study of shared clonotypes between healthy human individuals. V lost 2 bases to trimming and J lost 7 bases, with 15 bases between them. In germline, CDR1 is SGHVS, CDR2 FQNEAQ. This CDR3 comprises 15 residues. Naive CD8 cells comprised CD45RO-negative, CCR7-positively selected cells, excluding terminally differentiated effector memory CD45RA+ cells. The donors were adults (healthy and HIV-negative) with no recent acute infections or vaccinations. Sorted subsets were amplified in replicate PCRs using around 220 ng DNA, 25,000 to 30,000 T cell genomes. Assay used: immunoSEQ multiplex PCR; TCRdb lists only in-frame clones, some missing. The data show about 2.2 million clones, roughly 95% seen once.

The sample was naive CD8+ T cells from PBMCs. This receptor was identified in a man between 18 and 35 years old in good health. Some clones in this sample may be carry-over from other donors' samples. The chain joins TRBV7-8 to TRBJ1-5, with D possibly matching TRBD1 (6 bases). The DNA of the CDR3 is TGTGCCAGCAGCTTAATCAGGGGTTTGGGACAGCCCCAGCATTTT. Protein: CASSLIRGLGQPQHF.